The sequence of this T cell receptor beta chain was determined in a study of Ad26.COV2.S vaccination and SARS-CoV-2 variants (dated by TCRdb to the early 2020s). Notes on the research overall: TCRbeta repertoire sequencing served as the tool for gauging how specific and how broad the SARS-CoV-2-reactive T cell receptors were following Ad26.COV2.S vaccination. A total of about 30 samples were included in the TCR-sequenced set, comprising around 20 Ad26.COV2.S vaccine recipients, 5 placebo recipients and 8 SARS-CoV-2 convalescent individuals.

As to this clone: No antigen is known for it. Base qualities are not recorded, but no much larger clone differs from it by a single base.

The time point label corresponds to: individuals recovered from natural SARS-CoV-2 infection. The immunoSEQ Assay was the method used to sequence TCRbeta CDR3 regions. After extraction, genomic DNA underwent amplification by bias-controlled multiplex PCR, followed by high-throughput sequencing. Per the original workflow: To quantify the absolute abundance of every unique TCRbeta CDR3 region, sequences were collapsed and filtered. T cell fraction was estimated by normalizing TCRbeta template counts to usable DNA, which was measured by amplifying reference genes present in all nucleated cells. Repertoire TCRs were annotated as SARS-CoV-2-specific when V gene, CDR3 amino acid sequence and J gene were exactly matched to a known reactive TCR set. The reference SARS-CoV-2 TCR set was derived from MIRA and filtered for enrichment in COVID-19-positive ImmuneCODE repertoires, a step that removed public or cross-reactive TCRs. Based on the MIRA antigens, annotated TCRs were further analysed at the level of specific ORF or position within ORF. Breadth was defined as annotated unique rearrangements over total unique productive rearrangements; depth was the summed frequency of those rearrangements. Two-sided Wilcoxon rank-sum tests were used to compare TCR breadth between groups. TCRdb mirrors the immuneACCESS table, restricted to in-frame sequences. Some clones are absent from its copies; in checked studies, under half trace to an unresolved V gene, and the reason for the others is unknown. V and J calls and clone size come straight from that table; D and trimming were deduced from the DNA. For this sample there are around 350,000 clones; approximately 90% appear just once. The biggest ten clones account for under 5% of the sample.

Overall results and qualifications from the work: Ad26.COV2.S recipients had higher spike-specific TCR breadth than placebo recipients (P = 0.0014). After vaccination, spike-specific CD8+ and CD4+ T cell responses were reported to show substantial breadth. It was noted by the authors that total T cell responses may have been underestimated by the TCR breadth and depth analyses. Non-spike TCR breadth was comparable between vaccine and placebo recipients, consistent with the vaccine containing only spike.

Including cysteine and phenylalanine, the CDR3 has 12 amino acids. The entry retains the CDR3 DNA only, 36 bases that are in frame from base 1. V is pared back by 5 bases and J by 13 bases, with 15 bases lying between the germline termini. For CDR1 and CDR2, the germline V gene (reference sequence) lists MNHEY and SMNVEV. Here the chain combines TRBV27 and TRBJ1-5, with the D gene too uncertain to name. This sample comprised peripheral blood, obtained after recovery from COVID-19. The TCR was taken from a human donor who had recovered from COVID-19. The DNA sequence is TGTGCCAGCAGTCTGACCTCAGGTCCTCAGCATTTT. It is translated as CASSLTSGPQHF.